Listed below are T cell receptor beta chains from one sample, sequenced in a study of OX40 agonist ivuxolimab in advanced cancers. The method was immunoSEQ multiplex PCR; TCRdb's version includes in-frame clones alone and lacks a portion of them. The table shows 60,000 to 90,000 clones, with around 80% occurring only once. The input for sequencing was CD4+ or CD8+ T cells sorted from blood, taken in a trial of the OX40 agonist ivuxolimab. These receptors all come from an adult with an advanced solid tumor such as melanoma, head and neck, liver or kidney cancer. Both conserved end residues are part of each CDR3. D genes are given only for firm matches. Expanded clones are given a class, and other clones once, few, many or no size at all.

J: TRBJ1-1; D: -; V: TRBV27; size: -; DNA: TGTGCCAGCAGTCCGCATCGGCTTCTGAACACTGAAGCTTTCTTT; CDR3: CASSPHRLLNTEAFF
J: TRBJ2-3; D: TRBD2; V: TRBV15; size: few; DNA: TGTGCCACCAGCGCCACGACTAGCGGGGGGATCACAGATACGCAGTATTTT; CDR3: CATSATTSGGITDTQYF
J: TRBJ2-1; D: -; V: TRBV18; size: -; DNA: TGTGCCAGCTCCGGGAGCGGGTCGTTTAACAATGAGCAGTTCTTC; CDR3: CASSGSGSFNNEQFF
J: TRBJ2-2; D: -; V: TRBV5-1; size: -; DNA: TGCGCCAGCAGGGTGAACACCGGGGAGCTGTTTTTT; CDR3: CASRVNTGELFF
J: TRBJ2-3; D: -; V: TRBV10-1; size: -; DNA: TGCGCCAGCAGTGACCGGGGGGACAGAGGAGATACGCAGTATTTT; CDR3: CASSDRGDRGDTQYF
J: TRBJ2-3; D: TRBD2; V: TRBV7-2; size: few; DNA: TGTGCCAGCAGCAAAAAAGGACTAGTTACAGATACGCAGTATTTT; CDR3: CASSKKGLVTDTQYF
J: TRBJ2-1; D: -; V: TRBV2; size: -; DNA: TGTGCCAGCGGCGGGGTTAGCTCCTACAATGAGCAGTTCTTC; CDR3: CASGGVSSYNEQFF
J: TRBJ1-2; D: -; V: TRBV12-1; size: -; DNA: TGTGCCAGCAGCTTTGAAAAGGGGGGGCCTAACTATGGCTACACCTTC; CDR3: CASSFEKGGPNYGYTF
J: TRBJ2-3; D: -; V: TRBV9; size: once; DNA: TGTGCCAGCAGCGTAGAGGCCCTCACAGATACGCAGTATTTT; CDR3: CASSVEALTDTQYF
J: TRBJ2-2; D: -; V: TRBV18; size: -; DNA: TGTGCCAGCCGAAGTCGAGTTCTTAACACCGGGGAGCTGTTTTTT; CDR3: CASRSRVLNTGELFF
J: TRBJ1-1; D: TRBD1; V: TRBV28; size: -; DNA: TGTGCCAGCAGTTTCGCTCGGACAGGGAACACTGAAGCTTTCTTT; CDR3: CASSFARTGNTEAFF
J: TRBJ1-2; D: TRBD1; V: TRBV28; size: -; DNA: TGTGCCAGCGGGACAGGGTCGATCTATGGCTACACCTTC; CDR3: CASGTGSIYGYTF
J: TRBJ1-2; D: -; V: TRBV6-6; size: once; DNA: TGTGCCAGCAGTTATACCCAGCAAGATGGCTACACCTTC; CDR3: CASSYTQQDGYTF
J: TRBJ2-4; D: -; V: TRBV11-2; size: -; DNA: TGTGCCAGCAGCTTTGGAGGAGAAAACATTCAGTACTTC; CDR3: CASSFGGENIQYF
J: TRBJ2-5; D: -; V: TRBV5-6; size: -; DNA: TGTGCCAGCAGCTTGTTAGGGGTCCGGGAGACCCAGTACTTC; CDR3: CASSLLGVRETQYF
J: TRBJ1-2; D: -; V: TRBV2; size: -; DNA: TGTGCCAGCAGTGAGGGCAGGGCGTACTATGGCTACACCTTC; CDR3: CASSEGRAYYGYTF
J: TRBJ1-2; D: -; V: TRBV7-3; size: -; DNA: TGTGCCAGCAGCTTGGCTGGGGGCCCGTCTGGCTACACCTTC; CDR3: CASSLAGGPSGYTF
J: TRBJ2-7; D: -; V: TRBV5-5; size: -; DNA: TGTGCCAGCAGCCTGGCTGACAGGACCACCTACGAGCAGTACTTC; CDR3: CASSLADRTTYEQYF
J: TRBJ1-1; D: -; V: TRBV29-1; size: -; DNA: TGCAGCGTTGAAGATCCAGGCCTGGGAAACACTGAAGCTTTCTTT; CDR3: CSVEDPGLGNTEAFF
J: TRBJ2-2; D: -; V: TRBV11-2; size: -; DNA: TGTGCCAGCAGGGGGACGACTGGAAACACCGGGGAGCTGTTTTTT; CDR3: CASRGTTGNTGELFF
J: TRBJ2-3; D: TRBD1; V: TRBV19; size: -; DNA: TGTGCCAGTAGTAACCGGGACAGGGGGTATACGCAGTATTTT; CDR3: CASSNRDRGYTQYF
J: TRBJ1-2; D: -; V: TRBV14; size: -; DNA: TGTGCCAGCAGCCAAATGGGACACCTTAACTATGGCTACACCTTC; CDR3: CASSQMGHLNYGYTF
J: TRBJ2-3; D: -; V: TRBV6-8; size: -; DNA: TGTGCCAGCAGTTACAAAGGGGGGTCCTCCCCAGATACGCAGTATTTT; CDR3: CASSYKGGSSPDTQYF
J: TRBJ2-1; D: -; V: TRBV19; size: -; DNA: TGTGCCAGTAAAAGTTTTACGAATGAGCAGTTCTTC; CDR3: CASKSFTNEQFF
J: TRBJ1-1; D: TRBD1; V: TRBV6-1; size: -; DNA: TGTGCCAGCCAAAATGAGGGGGCGAAGAACACTGAAGCTTTCTTT; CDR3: CASQNEGAKNTEAFF
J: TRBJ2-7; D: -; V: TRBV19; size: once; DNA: TGTGCCAGTAGTATGAAGGGGACCTACGAGCAGTACTTC; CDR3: CASSMKGTYEQYF
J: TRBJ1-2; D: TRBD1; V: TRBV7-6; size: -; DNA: TGTGCCAGCAGCTCAGGAGGGCGGACAGGGAGGTCGGGTGGCTACACCTTC; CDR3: CASSSGGRTGRSGGYTF
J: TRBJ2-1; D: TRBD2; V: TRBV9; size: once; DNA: TGTGCCAGCAGCCAAGCCGGGACTAGGGATTACGGGGAGCAGTTCTTC; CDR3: CASSQAGTRDYGEQFF
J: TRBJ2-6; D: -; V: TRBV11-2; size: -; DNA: TGTGCCAGCAGCTTATACCCTGGGGCCAACGTCCTGACTTTC; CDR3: CASSLYPGANVLTF
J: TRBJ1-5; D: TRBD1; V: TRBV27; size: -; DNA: TGTGCCAGCAGTTTAAAGAGGTGGACAGGGGGGCGCGGGGGTGATCAGCCCCAGCATTTT; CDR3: CASSLKRWTGGRGGDQPQHF
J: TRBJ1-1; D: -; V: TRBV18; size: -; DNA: TGTGCCAGCTCACAAGTAGGGGGCACTGAAGCTTTCTTT; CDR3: CASSQVGGTEAFF
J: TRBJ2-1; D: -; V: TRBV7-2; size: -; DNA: TGTGCCAGCGGACGGAACCCGGGGCCTCCTAGGAATGAGCAGTTCTTC; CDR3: CASGRNPGPPRNEQFF
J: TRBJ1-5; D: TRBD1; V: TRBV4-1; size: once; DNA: TGCGCCAGCAGCCTACAGGGGTCTAGCAATCAGCCCCAGCATTTT; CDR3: CASSLQGSSNQPQHF
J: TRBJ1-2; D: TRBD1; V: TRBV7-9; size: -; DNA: TGTGCCAGCACCTCTTTCCGGGACAGAATATATGGCTACACCTTC; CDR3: CASTSFRDRIYGYTF
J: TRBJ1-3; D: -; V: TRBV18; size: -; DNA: TGTGCCAGCTCACTCAATAGCGACGGAAACACCATATATTTT; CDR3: CASSLNSDGNTIYF
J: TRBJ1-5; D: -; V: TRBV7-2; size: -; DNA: TGTGCCAGCAGCTTAGCGAGCGGTCTCAATCAGCCCCAGCATTTT; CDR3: CASSLASGLNQPQHF
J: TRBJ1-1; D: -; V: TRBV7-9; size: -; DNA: TGTGCCAGCAGCTTAGACATGGGGCGAGGCACTGAAGCTTTCTTT; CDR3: CASSLDMGRGTEAFF
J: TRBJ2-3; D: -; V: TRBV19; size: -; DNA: TGTGCCAGTAGTATAGAAATTTCCCCCAGCGGAGGTTCTTTCACAGATACGCAGTATTTT; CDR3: CASSIEISPSGGSFTDTQYF
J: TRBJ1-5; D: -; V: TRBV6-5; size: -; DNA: TGTGCCAGCAGCCGGGAGAGGAATCAGCCCCAGCATTTT; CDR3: CASSRERNQPQHF
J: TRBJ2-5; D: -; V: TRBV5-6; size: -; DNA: TGTGCCAGCAGCCAGCGCGGGGTTGGGGAGACCCAGTACTTC; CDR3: CASSQRGVGETQYF
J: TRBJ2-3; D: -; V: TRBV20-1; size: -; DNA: TGCAGTGCCGGATTCACGACTACGCAGTATTTT; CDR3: CSAGFTTTQYF
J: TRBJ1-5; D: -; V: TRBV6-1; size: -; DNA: TGTGCCAGCAGTGAGTCCGGGGGGCGACAGCCCCAGCATTTT; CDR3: CASSESGGRQPQHF